The subject of this entry is one T cell receptor (beta chain). Its antigen is undetermined. The V gene's germline CDR1 is MNHEY and CDR2 SVGAGI. Trimming stripped 0 bases from V and 7 bases from J, with 10 bases between. This CDR3 is 14 amino acids long. MiXCR, applied by TCRdb to the RT-PCR reads, yields one record per CDR3 protein. Of roughly 700,000 distinct CDR3 sequences listed, about 15% are singletons. The data were taken from a study of response to subunit inactivated influenza vaccine. Study conclusions and caveats: Each seasonal influenza vaccination recruits few new T cells, the authors suggested.

V gene TRBV6-5 combines with J gene TRBJ1-5; no clear D gene. The sample consisted of PBMCs from blood, taken 14 to 15 days before vaccination. This TCR was sampled from a middle-aged man who received an inactivated influenza vaccine. The CDR3, as DNA: TGTGCCAGCAGTTACTCGGCAGGAAAACAGCCCCAGCATTTT. Protein: CASSYSAGKQPQHF.